Listed here are 32 T cell receptor beta chains from one sample, sequenced in a study of blood T cell repertoires in COVID-19 (TCRdb year 2020). The library was built by means of the immunoSEQ multiplex PCR assay. TCRdb obtained this table from immuneACCESS and retained in-frame rearrangements with V and J assigned. These tables miss some clones; where compared with another copy, unresolved V genes account for less than half of the shortfall, and the remainder is unexplained. The sample table records almost 70,000 clones; over 70% of these occur just once. Jointly, the top ten make up approximately 16% of the sample. The material sequenced was peripheral blood. The receptors originated from a man aged 55 to 70 with acute or convalescent COVID-19.

This rearrangement joins TRBV7-6 to TRBJ2-3, with D perhaps matching TRBD1 (5 bases). V was pared by 2 bases and J by 2 bases, with 11 bases between. The CDR3 runs 15 residues. Germline V lookup: CDR1 SGHVS, CDR2 FNYEAQ. CDR3 bases: TGTGCCAGCAGCTTATTAGCAGGGTTCACAGATACGCAGTATTTT. Translated, it gives CASSLLAGFTDTQYF.

This clone came up a few times. V usage is TRBV2 and J usage is TRBJ2-1; tentative D call: TRBD2 (5 bases). The length of the CDR3 is 11 residues. V was clipped by 4 bases and J by 9 bases, with 7 bases between them. Germline V CDR1 and CDR2: SNHLY, FYNNEI. CDR3 region: CASSGGSEQFF. For the CDR3, the DNA is TGTGCCAGCAGTGGAGGGAGTGAGCAGTTCTTC.

Only one count was recorded for this clone. The chain has TRBV6-6 and TRBJ1-1; 9 positions agree with TRBD1. J lost 5 bases, V lost 7 bases, and 5 bases had no gene match. The CDR3 runs 13 residues. Germline-derived CDR1 and CDR2 are MNHNY and SVGAGI (reference sequence). As DNA, the CDR3 is TGTGCCAGCATCGGACAGGGGAAAACTGAAGCTTTCTTT. Protein: CASIGQGKTEAFF.

The chain uses TRBV4-3 and TRBJ2-7; the D gene is possibly TRBD2 (6 bases). Germline-derived CDR1 and CDR2 are LGHNA and YSLEER. Trimming removed 2 bases at V and 9 bases at J, with 17 bases between. This CDR3 contains 14 residues. CDR3 residues: CASSQSFEEGWQYF. In DNA form, the CDR3 reads TGCGCCAGCAGCCAAAGTTTTGAGGAGGGGTGGCAGTACTTC.

The chain joins TRBV5-1 to TRBJ2-7; D is perhaps TRBD2 (5 bases). Germline V gene lookup returns CDR1 SGHRS and CDR2 YFSETQ. Trimming stripped 1 base from V and 1 base from J, with 15 bases between. This CDR3 spans 16 amino acids. CDR3: CASSLNPLSGSYEQYF. For the CDR3, the DNA is TGCGCCAGCAGCTTGAATCCCCTTTCGGGATCCTACGAGCAGTACTTC.

The chain links TRBV5-6 to TRBJ1-5; 7 bases line up with TRBD1. CDR3 length equals 16 residues. Germline V gene data show CDR1 as SGHDT and CDR2 as YYEEEE. V lost 4 bases, J lost 3 bases, and 10 bases stayed unmatched. CDR3 DNA: TGTGCCAGCAGCGCGCACAGGGGACTTTCCAATCAGCCCCAGCATTTT. Translation: CASSAHRGLSNQPQHF.

This chain links TRBV10-3 with TRBJ1-4; TRBD1 matches 8 bases. The CDR3 length is 14 residues. Trimming removed 6 bases from V and 7 bases from J; junction bases left unmatched: 7. Germline CDR1 and CDR2: ENHRY and SYGVKD. CDR3 amino acids: CAIRPTGGREKLFF. The CDR3 DNA sequence: TGTGCCATCAGACCAACAGGGGGTCGTGAAAAACTGTTTTTT.

The rearrangement joins TRBV15 to TRBJ1-5, with D possibly being TRBD1 (6 bases). The V gene's germline CDR1 is LNHNV and CDR2 YYDKDF (reference sequence). V lost 1 base and J lost 4, with 14 bases in between. The CDR3 is 16 residues long. CDR3: CATSRGQDGPNQPQHF. The CDR3 region has the DNA TGTGCCACCAGCAGAGGACAGGACGGACCAAATCAGCCCCAGCATTTT.

The genes are TRBV4-3 and TRBJ1-2; D not resolved. V lost 4 bases and J lost 5, with 17 bases in between. The CDR3 sequence is 15 residues long. Per the germline V gene, CDR1 is LGHNA and CDR2 is YSLEER. The CDR3 sequence is CASSPLERSLYGYTF. CDR3 in DNA: TGCGCCAGCAGCCCCCTGGAACGGAGTCTTTATGGCTACACCTTC.

The genes are TRBV7-2 and TRBJ1-4; no definite D call. Between the trimmed V and J ends, which lost 0 bases and 3 bases, there was a span of 5 bases. CDR1 and CDR2 from the germline V gene are SGHTA and FQGNSA. This CDR3 has 14 residues. The CDR3, as DNA: TGTGCCAGCAGCTTAGCAGCGGCTAATGAAAAACTGTTTTTT. Translating it yields CASSLAAANEKLFF. The variable domain in full, with the rest retrieved from reference TRBV7-2 and TRBJ1-4, is GAGVSQSPSNKVTEKGKDVELRCDPISGHTALYWYRQSLGQGLEFLIYFQGNSAPDKSGLPSDRFSAERTGGSVSTLTIQRTQQEDSAVYLCASSLAAANEKLFFGSGTQLSVL.

V is TRBV6-2 or TRBV6-3 and J is TRBJ2-5; D call uncertain. The CDR3 runs to 16 residues. V was trimmed by 0 bases and J by 1 base, leaving 12 bases between them. Germline V gives CDR1 MNHEY, CDR2 SVGEGT. The CDR3: CASSYSRPLFQETQYF. As DNA, the CDR3 is TGTGCCAGCAGTTACTCGAGGCCCCTATTCCAAGAGACCCAGTACTTC.

The chain recombines TRBV11-3 with TRBJ2-7; maybe TRBD1 (5 bases). The V end was cut by 2 bases, the J end by 9 bases, with 14 bases between. This CDR3 region has 13 residues. Germline V gene lookup returns CDR1 SGHNT and CDR2 YENEEA. The CDR3 region is CASSLRVGTGQYF. In nucleotides, the CDR3 is TGTGCCAGCAGCTTACGGGTCGGAACAGGGCAGTACTTC.

V gene TRBV10-3 combines with J gene TRBJ1-1; 8 bases fit TRBD1. The length of the CDR3 is 13 residues. Trimming cost V 11 bases and J 6 bases; bases outside gene matches: 11. CDR1 and CDR2 from the germline V gene are ENHRY and SYGVKD. The chain's CDR3 is CAVKQGGVPEAFF. CDR3 DNA: TGTGCCGTCAAACAGGGGGGGGTCCCTGAAGCTTTCTTT.

The chain employs TRBV2 and TRBJ1-5; a possible D gene is TRBD1 (5 bases). The ends were cut back, 1 base at V and 5 bases at J, with 9 bases in the middle. Germline V gene sequence: CDR1 SNHLY, CDR2 FYNNEI. This CDR3 spans 14 amino acids. CDR3 coding DNA: TGTGCCAGCAGTGAAGTACAGACAGATCAGCCCCAGCATTTT. It specifies CASSEVQTDQPQHF.

This clone was observed once. The chain has TRBV6-2 or TRBV6-3 and TRBJ1-1, with D unresolved. This CDR3 comprises 12 residues. V was clipped by 4 bases and J by 5 bases, with 8 bases between them. Germline V CDR1 and CDR2: MNHEY, SVGEGT. CDR3 region: CASSLAGTEAFF. DNA for the CDR3: TGTGCCAGCAGTTTGGCCGGGACTGAAGCTTTCTTT.

Only one count was recorded for this clone. This chain uses TRBV5-5 with TRBJ2-3; TRBD1 matches 7 bases. The CDR3 totals 16 residues. CDR1 and CDR2 from the germline V gene are SGHKS and YYEKEE (reference sequence). V lost 4 bases, J lost 0 bases, and 8 bases stayed unmatched. The CDR3 bases are TGTGCCAGCAGCGTCGACAGGGCCCTTAGCACAGATACGCAGTATTTT. Translated: CASSVDRALSTDTQYF. The complete variable domain, with remaining parts taken from reference TRBV5-5 and TRBJ2-3, reads DAGVTQSPTHLIKTRGQQVTLRCSPISGHKSVSWYQQVLGQGPQFIFQYYEKEERGRGNFPDRFSARQFPNYSSELNVNALLLGDSALYLCASSVDRALSTDTQYFGPGTRLTVL.

This clone appeared a single time. The chain employs TRBV25-1 and TRBJ1-1; D uncertain. Deletions cut 0 bases from V and 0 bases from J, with 14 bases between. CDR3 length: 17 amino acids. The germline CDR1 and CDR2 sequences are MGHDK and SYGVNS. CDR3 nucleotides: TGTGCCAGCAGTGAATACCGCTTGGGAGGCTTGAACACTGAAGCTTTCTTT. Its protein product is CASSEYRLGGLNTEAFF. Drawing the rest from reference TRBV25-1 and TRBJ1-1, the complete variable domain is EADIYQTPRYLVIGTGKKITLECSQTMGHDKMYWYQQDPGMELHLIHYSYGVNSTEKGDLSSESTVSRIRTEHFPLTLESARPSHTSQYLCASSEYRLGGLNTEAFFGQGTRLTVV.

The chain couples TRBV13 to TRBJ2-7, with 9 bases that match TRBD1. Germline CDR1 PRHDT, CDR2 FYEKMQ (reference sequence). This CDR3 region has 14 residues. After removal of 5 bases from V and 5 bases from J, the junction contained 7 bases not matched to a gene. CDR3 DNA sequence: TGTGCCAGCAGCACGGGACAGGGAATCAACGAGCAGTACTTC. Residues: CASSTGQGINEQYF.

Concerning this clone: The junction does not match germline at one end; this may be a read error. The V gene is TRBV19, the J gene TRBJ2-3; TRBD1 is a possible D gene (5 bases). The germline CDR1 and CDR2 sequences are LNHDA and SQIVND (reference sequence). The CDR3 spans 16 residues. CDR3 amino acids: CANSMSRTLSTDTQYF. The CDR3 nucleotides read TGTGCCAATAGTATGAGCCGGACACTTAGCACAGATACGCAGTATTTT.

The V gene is TRBV11-2, the J gene TRBJ2-7; 8 bases match TRBD1. Germline CDR1 reads SGHAT; CDR2 reads FQNNGV. The CDR3 is 15 residues long. J lost 2 bases, V lost 3 bases, and 6 bases had no gene match. The CDR3 DNA is TGTGCCAGCAGCTTCGCACCAGGGGGCCCCTACGAGCAGTACTTC. This sequence encodes CASSFAPGGPYEQYF.

V is TRBV7-9 and J is TRBJ2-5, with TRBD2 as a possible D gene (6 bases). This CDR3 has 14 residues. V shed 2 bases and J shed 2 bases, with 9 bases lying between them. Germline-derived CDR1 and CDR2 are SEHNR and FQNEAQ (reference sequence). The CDR3 DNA reads TGTGCCAGCAGCTTATTTAGCGGTCAAGAGACCCAGTACTTC. This sequence encodes CASSLFSGQETQYF.

The rearrangement uses TRBV6-4 and TRBJ1-1; D uncertain. CDR3 size: 13 residues. The germline gives CDR1 MRHNA, CDR2 SNTAGT. V was shortened by 4 bases and J by 1 base, with 7 bases between the two germline ends. The CDR3 sequence: CASSVRENTEAFF. CDR3 nucleotide sequence: TGTGCCAGCAGTGTGCGAGAGAACACTGAAGCTTTCTTT.

This chain connects TRBV14 to TRBJ2-7; 7 bases match TRBD1. The CDR3 extends over 16 amino acids. V lost 3 bases and J lost 1; bases outside the gene matches: 9. The germline gives CDR1 SGHDN, CDR2 FVKESK. CDR3 protein: CASSHYPTGISYEQYF. The CDR3 DNA follows: TGTGCCAGCAGCCATTACCCGACAGGGATATCCTACGAGCAGTACTTC. Together with reference TRBV14 and TRBJ2-7, the CDR3 gives the full variable domain: EAGVTQFPSHSVIEKGQTVTLRCDPISGHDNLYWYRRVMGKEIKFLLHFVKESKQDESGMPNNRFLAERTGGTYSTLKVQPAELEDSGVYFCASSHYPTGISYEQYFGPGTRLTVT.

In nucleotides, the CDR3 is TGTGCCAGCAGTTGGCGGACAGGGGGTACCCAAGAGACCCAGTACTTC. This gives the protein CASSWRTGGTQETQYF. The chain joins TRBV6-5 to TRBJ2-5; 10 nucleotides match TRBD1. Trimming removed 4 bases from V and 1 base from J; junction bases left unmatched: 6. The CDR3 spans 16 residues. Germline V gene sequence: CDR1 MNHEY, CDR2 SVGAGI.

The table lists this clone with a count of one. CDR3 nucleotide sequence: TGTGCCAGCAGTGACACGACAGGGGTTTCAGGTCTTTCCAATGAGCAGTTCTTC. This translates into CASSDTTGVSGLSNEQFF. The chain carries TRBV25-1 and TRBJ2-1, with 8 bases aligning to TRBD1. The germline V gene has CDR1 MGHDK and CDR2 SYGVNS. This CDR3 region has 18 residues. The V gene end was trimmed by 3 bases and the J gene end by 6 bases; junction bases not matched to a gene: 16. The complete variable domain, with remaining parts taken from reference TRBV25-1 and TRBJ2-1, reads EADIYQTPRYLVIGTGKKITLECSQTMGHDKMYWYQQDPGMELHLIHYSYGVNSTEKGDLSSESTVSRIRTEHFPLTLESARPSHTSQYLCASSDTTGVSGLSNEQFFGPGTRLTVL.

The V call is TRBV11-3, the J call TRBJ1-3; no clear D. The germline V gene encodes CDR1 SGHNT and CDR2 YENEEA. This CDR3 has 13 amino acids. Trimming shortened V by 4 bases and J by 4 bases, and 8 bases separated the two germline ends. CDR3 amino acids: CASSSPLGNTIYF. As DNA, the CDR3 is TGTGCCAGCAGCTCTCCCTTGGGAAACACCATATATTTT.

The rearrangement joins TRBV18 to TRBJ2-5; 9 bases fit TRBD2. J gave up 2 bases and V 2 bases, and 6 bases lay outside the gene matches. The CDR3 covers 16 residues. From germline, CDR1 is KGHSH and CDR2 LQKENI. The CDR3 here is CASSPGASGVQETQYF. The CDR3 nucleotides are TGTGCCAGCTCACCAGGGGCTAGCGGGGTACAAGAGACCCAGTACTTC.

This chain connects TRBV3-1 (or the pseudogene TRBV3-2) to TRBJ1-2, with 7 bases aligning to TRBD1. J lost 0 bases, V lost 4 bases, and 8 bases had no gene match. CDR3 length: 16 residues. CDR1 LGHDT and CDR2 YNNKEL come from the germline V gene (reference sequence). The CDR3 region has the DNA TGTGCCAGCAGCCCGAGACAGGGACCAACTAACTATGGCTACACCTTC. The encoded protein is CASSPRQGPTNYGYTF.

The chain recombines TRBV15 with TRBJ2-6; D gene ambiguous. The CDR3 contains 16 residues. Trimming left V 1 base short and J 4 bases short, with 11 bases between. CDR1 LNHNV and CDR2 YYDKDF come from the germline V gene (reference sequence). In nucleotides, the CDR3 is TGTGCCACCAGCAGAGGCGCTGGAGCGGGGGCCAACGTCCTGACTTTC. As protein: CATSRGAGAGANVLTF.

This clone showed up many times. The CDR3 here is CASSFRTRDKYTIYF. Written as DNA, the CDR3 is TGTGCCAGCAGCTTTAGGACCCGGGACAAATACACCATATATTTT. J is TRBJ1-3 and V is TRBV5-6; perhaps TRBD1 as D (6 bases). The CDR3 extends over 15 amino acids. V was pared by 2 bases and J by 8 bases, with 17 bases between. Germline CDR1 is SGHDT and CDR2 is YYEEEE.

This sequence joins TRBV24-1 and TRBJ1-5, with a possible D match to TRBD1 (6 bases). Germline lookup yields CDR1 KGHDR and CDR2 SFDVKD. This CDR3 region has 12 residues. Trimming took off 10 bases at V and 3 bases at J, with 9 bases between the two ends. The CDR3 DNA reads TGTGCCACACAGGGACCCAATCAGCCCCAGCATTTT. Translation gives CATQGPNQPQHF.

The chain uses TRBV5-1 and TRBJ2-7, with a tentative D call TRBD2 (6 bases). The germline V and J ends were trimmed by 2 bases and 3 bases, with 15 bases remaining between them. Per germline, CDR1 SGHRS and CDR2 YFSETQ. CDR3 size: 15 residues. The CDR3: CASSFADYLNYEQYF. In DNA, the CDR3 is TGCGCCAGCAGCTTCGCGGACTACCTTAACTACGAGCAGTACTTC.